These T cell receptor beta chains were read from a single sample in a study of blood T cell repertoires in COVID-19. Profiled with immunoSEQ multiplex PCR; TCRdb holds only in-frame clones, not every one. The sample shows roughly 200,000 clones, 80% to 90% of them seen only once. Sequences were obtained from PBMCs or T cells enriched from blood (not recorded which). These receptors all come from a woman aged 40-49 years with acute COVID-19. CDR3s include the opening cysteine and the closing phenylalanine or tryptophan. The order of the fields is V gene, clone size, D gene, J gene, CDR3 DNA, CDR3 protein. The D gene is left open where the match is weak. Some rows have no size entry. The others give once, few or many, or a class for an expanded clone.

TRBV2	-	TRBD1	TRBJ1-2	TGTGCCAGCAGTGGACAGGGGGACTATGGCTACACCTTC	CASSGQGDYGYTF
TRBV4-3	-	-	TRBJ1-1	TGCGCCAGCAGCCAAGATTTGCAGGGAGGAGCTGAAGCTTTCTTT	CASSQDLQGGAEAFF
TRBV6-5	-	TRBD1	TRBJ1-5	TGTGCCAGCATCATACAGGGGTATAGCAATCAGCCCCAGCATTTT	CASIIQGYSNQPQHF
TRBV10-2	few	-	TRBJ1-6	TGCGCCAGCAGCCGACAACTTAATTCACCCCTCCACTTT	CASSRQLNSPLHF
TRBV7-9	-	TRBD1	TRBJ1-5	TGTGCCAGCCAGCAGGGGGCGCGGGATCAGCCCCAGCATTTT	CASQQGARDQPQHF
TRBV14	-	-	TRBJ1-5	TGTGCCAGCAGCCAAGAGACAGACCAGCCCCAGCATTTT	CASSQETDQPQHF
TRBV4-3	-	TRBD1	TRBJ2-5	TGCGCCAGCAGCCAGGAGGGGGCAGGGGGCTTGGAGACCCAGTACTTC	CASSQEGAGGLETQYF
TRBV4-1	-	-	TRBJ2-7	TGCGCCAGCAGTGAACTCCGTTCGCGGGGTCTCGAGCAGTACTTC	CASSELRSRGLEQYF
TRBV29-1	once	TRBD2	TRBJ2-3	TGCAGCGTCGTAGCGGGGGGACTCACAGATACGCAGTATTTT	CSVVAGGLTDTQYF
TRBV7-2	once	-	TRBJ1-2	TGTGCCAGCAGCTTCGACAGAGATCGATATGGCTACACCTTC	CASSFDRDRYGYTF
TRBV18	-	TRBD1	TRBJ1-2	TGTGCCAGCTCACCGACAGGGGGCGGGGATGGCTACACCTTC	CASSPTGGGDGYTF
TRBV5-1	-	-	TRBJ2-3	TGCGCCAGCAGCTTGTGGGCAGGGGTGACAGATACGCAGTATTTT	CASSLWAGVTDTQYF
TRBV3-1/TRBV3-2	-	TRBD2	TRBJ2-3	TGTGCCAGCAGCGGGCGCGGGGGGGTTGCAGATACGCAGTATTTT	CASSGRGGVADTQYF
TRBV27	-	TRBD1	TRBJ2-5	TGTGCCAGCAGTAAACAGGGGCGACGGCAAGAGACCCAGTACTTC	CASSKQGRRQETQYF